These T cell receptor beta chains were read from a single sample in a study of cytomegalovirus exposure and HLA in healthy donors. Profiling relied on immunoSEQ multiplex PCR, and the TCRdb table lists in-frame clones only, not all of them. This sample has over 110,000 clones, with roughly 86% found just once. The sample consisted of PBMCs. These receptors were obtained from a man younger than 35 in good health and CMV-seropositive. Each CDR3 is given with its conserved first and last residue. Fields, in order: J gene, V gene, D gene, clone size, CDR3 DNA, CDR3 protein. D genes are given only for firm matches. Size tells how often a clone was seen (once, few, many) or the class of an expanded clone, and some rows leave it out.

J: TRBJ2-7; V: TRBV19; D: .; size: .; DNA: TGTGCCAGTAGTTGGTTAGCGGCAGGAGGGGACTACGAGCAGTACTTC; CDR3: CASSWLAAGGDYEQYF
J: TRBJ1-5; V: TRBV28; D: TRBD1; size: .; DNA: TGTGCCAGCAACAGGGGGCGAGTAGACAATCAGCCCCAGCATTTT; CDR3: CASNRGRVDNQPQHF
J: TRBJ1-5; V: TRBV27; D: .; size: .; DNA: TGTGCCAGCAGTTCCGGGACACCTTATAGCAATCAGCCCCAGCATTTT; CDR3: CASSSGTPYSNQPQHF
J: TRBJ1-5; V: TRBV6-1; D: .; size: few; DNA: TGTGCCAGCAGTGAAGCAAGGGGCGGAGGGAACCTGCAGCCCCAGCATTTT; CDR3: CASSEARGGGNLQPQHF
J: TRBJ2-7; V: TRBV7-7; D: TRBD2; size: once; DNA: TGTGCCAGCAGCTTAGGACTAGCGGGGGCCGAGCAGTACTTC; CDR3: CASSLGLAGAEQYF
J: TRBJ2-5; V: TRBV11-2; D: .; size: .; DNA: TGTGCCAGCAGCTTAGGACAGGATCAAGAGACCCAGTACTTC; CDR3: CASSLGQDQETQYF
J: TRBJ2-1; V: TRBV6-5; D: .; size: .; DNA: TGTGCCAGCAGTTACTCTGGCAGGTTAAATGAGCAGTTCTTC; CDR3: CASSYSGRLNEQFF
J: TRBJ1-5; V: TRBV6-5; D: .; size: few; DNA: TGTGCCAGCAGTCGGGGGGTGATGCAGCCCCAGCATTTT; CDR3: CASSRGVMQPQHF
J: TRBJ1-1; V: TRBV29-1; D: .; size: .; DNA: TGCAGCGTTGAATTCGGGGAAAGTAACACTGAAGCTTTCTTT; CDR3: CSVEFGESNTEAFF
J: TRBJ1-4; V: TRBV4-2; D: .; size: once; DNA: TGTGCCAGCAGCCAAAACTTCAGGAGGGTCTCGGGGAATGAAAAACTGTTTTTT; CDR3: CASSQNFRRVSGNEKLFF
J: TRBJ1-2; V: TRBV14; D: .; size: .; DNA: TGTGCCAGCAGCAAAGGCGGCGGCCACTATGGCTACACCTTC; CDR3: CASSKGGGHYGYTF
J: TRBJ2-7; V: TRBV6-5; D: TRBD1; size: once; DNA: TGTGCCAGCAGCGAACCCGGGACAGCCCGCGAGCAGTACTTC; CDR3: CASSEPGTAREQYF
J: TRBJ1-3; V: TRBV9; D: TRBD1; size: .; DNA: TGTGCCAGCAGCGCAGACACAGGGGACTCTGGAAACACCATATATTTT; CDR3: CASSADTGDSGNTIYF
J: TRBJ2-3; V: TRBV10-3; D: TRBD2; size: .; DNA: TGTGCCATCAGTACCGGGACTAGCGGGGGGGCCCGCACAGATACGCAGTATTTT; CDR3: CAISTGTSGGARTDTQYF
J: TRBJ2-1; V: TRBV5-6; D: .; size: .; DNA: TGTGCCAGCAGCATACTTACAGGAGCCAATGAGCAGTTCTTC; CDR3: CASSILTGANEQFF
J: TRBJ2-7; V: TRBV6-5; D: .; size: once; DNA: TGTGCCAGCAGTTACCGCGACAGAGGCTCCTACGAGCAGTACTTC; CDR3: CASSYRDRGSYEQYF
J: TRBJ1-1; V: TRBV11-1; D: .; size: .; DNA: TGTGCCAGCAGCCTGGAGAGGCGTTTGAAAGCTTTCTTT; CDR3: CASSLERRLKAFF
J: TRBJ2-7; V: TRBV10-1; D: .; size: once; DNA: TGCGCCAGCAGTGATTGGGGGCACAGAAACGAGCAGTACTTC; CDR3: CASSDWGHRNEQYF
J: TRBJ1-3; V: TRBV2; D: TRBD1; size: .; DNA: TGTGCCAGCAGCACAGGGGGCTCTGGAAACACCATATATTTT; CDR3: CASSTGGSGNTIYF
J: TRBJ1-3; V: TRBV6-6; D: .; size: .; DNA: TGTGCCAGCAGTTGGGCTTCGGGAAACACCATATATTTT; CDR3: CASSWASGNTIYF
J: TRBJ2-3; V: TRBV5-8; D: TRBD1; size: .; DNA: TGTGCCAGCAGCTTGGGGACAGGGGGCGTGACAGATACGCAGTATTTT; CDR3: CASSLGTGGVTDTQYF
J: TRBJ1-2; V: TRBV6-5; D: TRBD1; size: .; DNA: TGTGCCAGCAGAACGCCGGGACAGATTAACTATGGCTACACCTTC; CDR3: CASRTPGQINYGYTF
J: TRBJ1-1; V: TRBV29-1; D: .; size: .; DNA: TGCAGCGTTGGGTTTGGGGGGGGCACTGAAGCTTTCTTT; CDR3: CSVGFGGGTEAFF
J: TRBJ1-2; V: TRBV6-1; D: .; size: once; DNA: TGTGCCAGCAGTGAAGGGGGCAGGTTTGTCTATGGCTACACCTTC; CDR3: CASSEGGRFVYGYTF
J: TRBJ1-2; V: TRBV5-4; D: .; size: .; DNA: TGTGCCAGCAGCTTACAGGAAAGTAACTATGGCTACACCTTC; CDR3: CASSLQESNYGYTF
J: TRBJ2-7; V: TRBV5-1; D: .; size: .; DNA: TGCGCCAGCAGCTTGGGGCAGGGCCGCTACGAGCAGTACTTC; CDR3: CASSLGQGRYEQYF
J: TRBJ1-1; V: TRBV19; D: .; size: .; DNA: TGTGCCAGTAGGCGTGGCACTGAAGCTTTCTTT; CDR3: CASRRGTEAFF
J: TRBJ1-5; V: TRBV21-1; D: .; size: .; DNA: TGTGCCAGCAGCGCGGGACAGACGTTCGTTAGCAATCAGCCCCAGCATTTT; CDR3: CASSAGQTFVSNQPQHF
J: TRBJ1-1; V: TRBV7-9; D: .; size: .; DNA: TGTGCCAGCAGCTTAGTACGGGGGTGGAGCACTGAAGCTTTCTTT; CDR3: CASSLVRGWSTEAFF